This T cell receptor (beta chain) is from a study of blood T cell repertoires in COVID-19. Study background: Spain, Italy and the United States supplied samples that represented acute and convalescent COVID-19. T cells, B-cell-depleted T cells, or PBMCs provided the cDNA or gDNA that served as material.

How the authors handled the data: Reference gene primer amplification gave estimated nucleated cell counts. Clones were read by immunoSEQ multiplex PCR, and TCRdb kept only the in-frame ones, dropping some. V and J calls and clone size are those listed in that table; D and trimming were worked out from the DNA. Of around 30,000 clones in the sample, roughly 90% are singletons; the top ten hold approximately 6.2%. V was pared by 6 bases and J by 7 bases, with 9 bases of the junction left unmatched. The CDR3 is 14 residues long. CDR1 is MNHNY and CDR2 is SVGAGI in the germline V gene (reference sequence).

This sequence was found in a human donor in a cohort sampled during active COVID-19. Material: peripheral blood. This chain uses TRBV6-6 with TRBJ1-1, with 9 bases matching TRBD1. The CDR3: CASSPDRGKGEAFF. CDR3 in DNA: TGTGCCAGCAGCCCGGACAGGGGAAAGGGTGAAGCTTTCTTT.